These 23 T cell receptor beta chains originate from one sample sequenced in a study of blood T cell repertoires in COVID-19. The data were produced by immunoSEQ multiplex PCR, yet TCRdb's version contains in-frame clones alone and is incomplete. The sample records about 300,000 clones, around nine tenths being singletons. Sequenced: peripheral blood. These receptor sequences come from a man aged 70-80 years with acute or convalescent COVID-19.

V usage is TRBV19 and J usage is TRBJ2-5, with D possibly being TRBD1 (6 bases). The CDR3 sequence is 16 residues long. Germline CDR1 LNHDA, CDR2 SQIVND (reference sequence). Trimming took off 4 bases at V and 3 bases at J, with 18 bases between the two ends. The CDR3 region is CASSKTWVRGKETQYF. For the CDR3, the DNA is TGTGCCAGTAGTAAAACTTGGGTCAGGGGTAAAGAGACCCAGTACTTC.

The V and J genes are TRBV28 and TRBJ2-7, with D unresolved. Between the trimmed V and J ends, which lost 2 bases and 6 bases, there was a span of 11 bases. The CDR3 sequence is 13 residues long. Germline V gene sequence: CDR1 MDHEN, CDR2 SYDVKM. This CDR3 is CASSLIRVGEQYF. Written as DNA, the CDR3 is TGTGCCAGCAGTTTAATCCGGGTAGGCGAGCAGTACTTC.

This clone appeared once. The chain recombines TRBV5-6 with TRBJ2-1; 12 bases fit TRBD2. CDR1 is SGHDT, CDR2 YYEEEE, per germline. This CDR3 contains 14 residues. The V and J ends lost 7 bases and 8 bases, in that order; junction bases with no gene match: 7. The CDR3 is CASALTSGGDEQFF. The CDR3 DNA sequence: TGTGCCAGCGCGTTGACTAGCGGGGGCGATGAGCAGTTCTTC. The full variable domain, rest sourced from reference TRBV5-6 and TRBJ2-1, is DAGVTQSPTHLIKTRGQQVTLRCSPKSGHDTVSWYQQALGQGPQFIFQYYEEEERQRGNFPDRFSGHQFPNYSSELNVNALLLGDSALYLCASALTSGGDEQFFGPGTRLTVL.

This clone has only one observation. The DNA of the CDR3 is TGTGCCAGTAGTATTGTAGCGGGGGACAATGAGCAGTTCTTC. Its protein product is CASSIVAGDNEQFF. The V gene is TRBV19, the J gene TRBJ2-1, with 9 bases aligning to TRBD2. Germline values: CDR1 LNHDA, CDR2 SQIVND (reference sequence). The CDR3 extends over 14 amino acids. V gave up 3 bases and J gave up 5 bases; unmatched junction bases: 2.

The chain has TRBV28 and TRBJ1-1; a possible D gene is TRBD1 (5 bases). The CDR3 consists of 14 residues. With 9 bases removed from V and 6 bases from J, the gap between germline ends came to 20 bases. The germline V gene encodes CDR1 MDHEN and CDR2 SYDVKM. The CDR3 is CASRGPASSAEAFF. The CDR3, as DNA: TGTGCCAGTAGGGGCCCGGCCTCTTCGGCTGAAGCTTTCTTT.

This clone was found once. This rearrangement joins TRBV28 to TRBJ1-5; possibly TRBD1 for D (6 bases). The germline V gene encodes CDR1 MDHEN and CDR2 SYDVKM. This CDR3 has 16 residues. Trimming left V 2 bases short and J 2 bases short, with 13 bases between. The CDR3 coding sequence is TGTGCCAGCAGTTTAATGGGGGCGAATGGCAATCAGCCCCAGCATTTT. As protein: CASSLMGANGNQPQHF.

This CDR3 reads CASSLGTTGDPTGELFF. As DNA, the CDR3 is TGTGCCAGCAGCTTAGGAACAACAGGGGACCCGACCGGGGAGCTGTTTTTT. This rearrangement joins TRBV7-6 to TRBJ2-2, with 7 positions matching TRBD1. The ends lost 1 base at V and 5 bases at J; junction bases unmatched: 10. This CDR3 contains 17 residues. Per the germline V gene, CDR1 is SGHVS and CDR2 is FNYEAQ.

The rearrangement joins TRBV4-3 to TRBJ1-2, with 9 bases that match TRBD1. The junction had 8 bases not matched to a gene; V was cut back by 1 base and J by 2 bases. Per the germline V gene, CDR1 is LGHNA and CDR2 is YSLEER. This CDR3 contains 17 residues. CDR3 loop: CASSQASKGQGNYGYTF. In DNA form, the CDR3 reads TGCGCCAGCAGCCAAGCTTCGAAGGGACAGGGAAACTATGGCTACACCTTC.

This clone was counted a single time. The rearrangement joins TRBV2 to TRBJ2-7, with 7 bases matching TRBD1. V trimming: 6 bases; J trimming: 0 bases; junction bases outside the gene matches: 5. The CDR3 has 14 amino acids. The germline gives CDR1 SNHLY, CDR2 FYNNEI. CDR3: CASRLTGSSYEQYF. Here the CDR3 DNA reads TGTGCCAGCAGGTTGACAGGGAGCTCCTACGAGCAGTACTTC.

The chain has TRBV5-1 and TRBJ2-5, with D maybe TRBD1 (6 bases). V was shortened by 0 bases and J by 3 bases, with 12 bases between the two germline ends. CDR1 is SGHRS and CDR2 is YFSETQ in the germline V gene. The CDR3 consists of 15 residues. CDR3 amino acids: CASSLARRGEETQYF. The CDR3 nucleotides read TGCGCCAGCAGCTTGGCCCGCAGGGGCGAAGAGACCCAGTACTTC.

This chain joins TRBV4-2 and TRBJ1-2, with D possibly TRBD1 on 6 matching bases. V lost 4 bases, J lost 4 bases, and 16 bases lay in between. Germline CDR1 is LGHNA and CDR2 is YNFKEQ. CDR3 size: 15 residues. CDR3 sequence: CASSPTQGRSYGYTF. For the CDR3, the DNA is TGTGCCAGCAGCCCAACTCAGGGGAGAAGCTATGGCTACACCTTC.

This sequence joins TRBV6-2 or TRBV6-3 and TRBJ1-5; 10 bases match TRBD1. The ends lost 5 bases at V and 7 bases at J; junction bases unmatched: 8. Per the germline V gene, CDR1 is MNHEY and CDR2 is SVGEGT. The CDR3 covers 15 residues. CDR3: CASSILTGGGQPQHF. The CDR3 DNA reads TGTGCCAGCAGTATCCTGACAGGGGGCGGACAGCCCCAGCATTTT.

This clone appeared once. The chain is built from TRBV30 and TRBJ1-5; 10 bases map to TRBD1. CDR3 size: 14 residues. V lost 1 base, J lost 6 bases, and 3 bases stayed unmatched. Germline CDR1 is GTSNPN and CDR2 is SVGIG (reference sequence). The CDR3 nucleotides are TGTGCCTGGAGTGCCGGGACAGGGGTTCAGCCCCAGCATTTT. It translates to CAWSAGTGVQPQHF. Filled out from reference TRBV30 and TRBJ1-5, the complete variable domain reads SQTIHQWPATLVQPVGSPLSLECTVEGTSNPNLYWYRQAAGRGLQLLFYSVGIGQISSEVPQNLSASRPQDRQFILSSKKLLLSDSGFYLCAWSAGTGVQPQHFGDGTRLSIL.

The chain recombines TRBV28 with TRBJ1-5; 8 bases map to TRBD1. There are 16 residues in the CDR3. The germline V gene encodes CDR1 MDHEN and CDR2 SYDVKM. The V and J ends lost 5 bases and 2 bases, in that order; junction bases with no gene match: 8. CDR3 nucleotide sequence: TGTGCCAGCAGTACCCATCACAGGGGGGGCAATCAGCCCCAGCATTTT. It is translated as CASSTHHRGGNQPQHF.

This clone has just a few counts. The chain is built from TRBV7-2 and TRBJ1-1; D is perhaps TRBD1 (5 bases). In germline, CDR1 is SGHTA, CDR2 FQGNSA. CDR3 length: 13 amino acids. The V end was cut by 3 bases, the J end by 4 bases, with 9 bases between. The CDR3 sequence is CASSLGGFTEAFF. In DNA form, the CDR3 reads TGTGCCAGCAGCTTGGGGGGTTTCACTGAAGCTTTCTTT.

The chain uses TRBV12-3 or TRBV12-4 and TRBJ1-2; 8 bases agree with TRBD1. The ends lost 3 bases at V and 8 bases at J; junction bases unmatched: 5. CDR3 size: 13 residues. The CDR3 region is CASSFGQGGGYTF. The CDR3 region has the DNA TGTGCCAGCAGTTTCGGACAGGGTGGAGGCTACACCTTC.

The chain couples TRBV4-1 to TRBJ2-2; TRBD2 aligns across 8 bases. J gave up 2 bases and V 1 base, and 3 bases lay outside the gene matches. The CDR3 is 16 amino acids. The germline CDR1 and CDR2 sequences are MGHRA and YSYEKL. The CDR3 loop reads CASSQGGLGNTGELFF. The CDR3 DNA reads TGCGCCAGCAGCCAAGGGGGACTAGGCAACACCGGGGAGCTGTTTTTT.

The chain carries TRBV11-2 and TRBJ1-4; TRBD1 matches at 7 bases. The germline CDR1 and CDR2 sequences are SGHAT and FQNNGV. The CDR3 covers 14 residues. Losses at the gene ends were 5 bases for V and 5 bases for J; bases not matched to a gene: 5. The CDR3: CASSLRDSNEKLFF. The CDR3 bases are TGTGCCAGCAGCCTCCGGGACAGCAATGAAAAACTGTTTTTT.

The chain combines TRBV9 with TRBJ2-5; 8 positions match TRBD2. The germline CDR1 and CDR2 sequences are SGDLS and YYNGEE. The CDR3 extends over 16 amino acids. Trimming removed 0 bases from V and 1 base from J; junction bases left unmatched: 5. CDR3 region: CASSVAASGPQETQYF. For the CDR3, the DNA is TGTGCCAGCAGCGTAGCCGCTAGCGGGCCCCAAGAGACCCAGTACTTC. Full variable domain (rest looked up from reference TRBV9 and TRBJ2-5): DSGVTQTPKHLITATGQRVTLRCSPRSGDLSVYWYQQSLDQGLQFLIQYYNGEERAKGNILERFSAQQFPDLHSELNLSSLELGDSALYFCASSVAASGPQETQYFGPGTRLLVL.

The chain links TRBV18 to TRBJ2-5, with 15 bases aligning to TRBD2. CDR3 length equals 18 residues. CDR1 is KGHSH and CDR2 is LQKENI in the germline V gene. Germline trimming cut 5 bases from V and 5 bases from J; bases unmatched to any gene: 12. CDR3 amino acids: CASSSGLAGGPELETQYF. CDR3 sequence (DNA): TGTGCCAGCTCATCTGGACTAGCGGGGGGGCCGGAGTTGGAGACCCAGTACTTC.

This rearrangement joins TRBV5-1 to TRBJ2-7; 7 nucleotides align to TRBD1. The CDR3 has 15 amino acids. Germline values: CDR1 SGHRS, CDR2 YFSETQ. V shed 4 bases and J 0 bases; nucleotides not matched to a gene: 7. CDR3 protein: CASSPRQGSSYEQYF. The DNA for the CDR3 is TGCGCCAGCAGCCCTCGACAGGGTAGCTCCTACGAGCAGTACTTC.

The DNA for the CDR3 is TGTGCCAGCAGCAAAGTGGAGGGAGAAAGCACAGATACGCAGTATTTT. It codes for CASSKVEGESTDTQYF. J is TRBJ2-3 and V is TRBV21-1; the DNA was not compared with TRBD2, the D call given in the table. TRBV21-1 is a pseudogene. The CDR3 runs 16 residues.

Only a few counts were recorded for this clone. The CDR3 DNA follows: TGCGCCAGCAGTGGTAACAGCCTTAACACTGAAGCTTTCTTT. Its translation is CASSGNSLNTEAFF. This chain connects TRBV10-2 to TRBJ1-1; no clear D gene. Germline loops: CDR1 WSHSY, CDR2 SAAADI. The CDR3 covers 14 residues. The V gene lost 4 bases and the J gene lost 2 bases, with 11 bases spanning the gap.